Listed below are T cell receptor beta chains from one sample, sequenced in a study of CD8 T cells in ankylosing spondylitis. TCRdb analysed the 5' RACE reads with MiXCR anew, one entry per CDR3 protein. The profile shows a few hundred thousand distinct CDR3 sequences, about a fifth of them singletons. The specimen sequenced was blood, either unsorted or a sorted T cell fraction (not recorded which). Source of these receptors: a male donor with ankylosing spondylitis. Both conserved end residues are part of each CDR3. A D gene is named only where the DNA matches it firmly. Some rows mark clone size as missing; the rest say once, few, many or name a class of expanded clone.

>TRBJ2-1|TRBV10-3|TRBD2|NA
TGTGCCATCAATAGTAAGCGGGAGGACTGGGACAATGAGCAGTTCTTC
CAINSKREDWDNEQFF
>TRBJ2-7|TRBV20-1|TRBD2|NA
TGCAGTGCTCAACGACTAGCCCCCGAGGACGAGCAGTACTTC
CSAQRLAPEDEQYF
>TRBJ2-1|TRBV23-1|TRBD2|NA
TGCGCCAGCAATGGTAGCGGGAGGGTATATGAGCAGTTCTTC
CASNGSGRVYEQFF
>TRBJ2-1|TRBV2|NA|few
TGTGCCAGCAGTGGGGCGGGACGGAATGAGCAGTTCTTC
CASSGAGRNEQFF
>TRBJ2-2|TRBV29-1|NA|few
TGCAGCGTTGATAGCAGGGGAACCGGGGAGCTGTTTTTT
CSVDSRGTGELFF
>TRBJ1-1|TRBV12-3/TRBV12-4|NA|NA
TGTGCCAGCAGTTCGACCGCTGAAGCTTTCTTT
CASSSTAEAFF
>TRBJ1-1|TRBV6-5|NA|once
TGTGCCAGCAGTTCTCTGCCGGCTAACACTGAAGCTTTCTTT
CASSSLPANTEAFF
>TRBJ2-7|TRBV6-1|TRBD2|NA
TGTGCCAGCAGTGAACGCCTAGCGGGAATAGACGAGCAGTACTTC
CASSERLAGIDEQYF
>TRBJ2-3|TRBV3-1|NA|few
TGTGCCAGCAGCCCAGACCACAACACAGATACGCAGTATTTT
CASSPDHNTDTQYF
>TRBJ2-7|TRBV10-3|TRBD2|NA
TGTGCCATCGGGGGGCCGAGGACTAGCGGGATCGGCGTGCAGTACTTC
CAIGGPRTSGIGVQYF
>TRBJ2-5|TRBV29-1|TRBD2|many
TGCAGCGTTGTAATAGCGGGAGGGGTTTTAGAGACCCAGTACTTC
CSVVIAGGVLETQYF
>TRBJ2-5|TRBV29-1|TRBD2|many
TGCAGCGGCTTGGGACTAGCGGGAGAAGGAGAGACCCAGTACTTC
CSGLGLAGEGETQYF
>TRBJ2-1|TRBV11-1|NA|NA
TGTGCCAGCAGCTCAAGGAGCCAGGGTAATGAGCAGTTCTTC
CASSSRSQGNEQFF
>TRBJ2-3|TRBV20-1|NA|large
TGCAGTGCTAGAGTCGGGGGCACAGATACGCAGTATTTT
CSARVGGTDTQYF
>TRBJ1-1|TRBV12-3/TRBV12-4|NA|few
TGTGCCAGCAGTTTAAGACCCGAAGGAAACACTGAAGCTTTCTTT
CASSLRPEGNTEAFF
>TRBJ2-7|TRBV18|TRBD1|NA
TGTGCCAGCTCACCCGGACAGGGGATAAACTACGAGCAGTACTTC
CASSPGQGINYEQYF